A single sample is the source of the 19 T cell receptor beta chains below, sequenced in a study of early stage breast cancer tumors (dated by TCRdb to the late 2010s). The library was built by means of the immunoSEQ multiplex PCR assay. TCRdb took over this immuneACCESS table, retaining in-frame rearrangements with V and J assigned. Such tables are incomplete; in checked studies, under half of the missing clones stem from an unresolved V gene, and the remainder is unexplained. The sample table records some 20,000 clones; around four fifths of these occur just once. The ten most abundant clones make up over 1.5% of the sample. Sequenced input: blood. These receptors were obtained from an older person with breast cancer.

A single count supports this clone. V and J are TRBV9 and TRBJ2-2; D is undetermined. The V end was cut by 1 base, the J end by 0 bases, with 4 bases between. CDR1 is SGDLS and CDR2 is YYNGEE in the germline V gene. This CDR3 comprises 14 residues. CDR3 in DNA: TGTGCCAGCAGCGTAATAGCGAACACCGGGGAGCTGTTTTTT. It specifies CASSVIANTGELFF.

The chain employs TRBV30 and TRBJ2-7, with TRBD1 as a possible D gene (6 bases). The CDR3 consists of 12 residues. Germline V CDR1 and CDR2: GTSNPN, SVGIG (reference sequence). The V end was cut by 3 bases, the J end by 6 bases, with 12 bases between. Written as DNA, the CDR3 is TGTGCCTGGAGCCAACAGGGAATCGAGCAGTACTTC. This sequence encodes CAWSQQGIEQYF.

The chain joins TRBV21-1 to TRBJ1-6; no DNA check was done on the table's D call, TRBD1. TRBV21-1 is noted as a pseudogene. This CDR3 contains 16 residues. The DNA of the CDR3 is TGTGCCAGCAGCCCGGGACAGGGCTCCTATAATTCACCCCTCCACTTT. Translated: CASSPGQGSYNSPLHF.

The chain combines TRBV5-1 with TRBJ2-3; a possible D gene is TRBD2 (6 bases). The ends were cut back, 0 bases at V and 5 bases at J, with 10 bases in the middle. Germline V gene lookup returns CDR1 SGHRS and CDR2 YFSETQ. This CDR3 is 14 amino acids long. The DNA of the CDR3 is TGCGCCAGCAGCTTGGGCCTAGCGAAAGATACGCAGTATTTT. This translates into CASSLGLAKDTQYF.

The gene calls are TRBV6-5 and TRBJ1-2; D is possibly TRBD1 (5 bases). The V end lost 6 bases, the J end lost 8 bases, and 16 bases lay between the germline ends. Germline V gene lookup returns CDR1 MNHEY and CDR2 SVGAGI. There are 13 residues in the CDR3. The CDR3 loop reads CASRTPPPGGYTF. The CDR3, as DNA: TGTGCCAGCAGAACCCCCCCTCCAGGGGGCTACACCTTC.

The CDR3 sequence is CASSLGSFWTSDDSYEQYF. The CDR3 nucleotides read TGTGCCAGCAGCTTGGGCAGCTTTTGGACTAGCGACGACTCCTACGAGCAGTACTTC. V gene TRBV7-6 combines with J gene TRBJ2-7, with 9 bases that match TRBD2. In germline, CDR1 is SGHVS, CDR2 FNYEAQ. The CDR3 has 19 residues. The V gene end was trimmed by 3 bases and the J gene end by 0 bases; junction bases not matched to a gene: 15.

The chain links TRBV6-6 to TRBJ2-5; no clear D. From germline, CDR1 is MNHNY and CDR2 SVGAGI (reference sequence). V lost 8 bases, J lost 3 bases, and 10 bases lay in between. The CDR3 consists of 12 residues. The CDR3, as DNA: TGTGCCAGCGGAGTCGTCAAAGAGACCCAGTACTTC. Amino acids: CASGVVKETQYF.

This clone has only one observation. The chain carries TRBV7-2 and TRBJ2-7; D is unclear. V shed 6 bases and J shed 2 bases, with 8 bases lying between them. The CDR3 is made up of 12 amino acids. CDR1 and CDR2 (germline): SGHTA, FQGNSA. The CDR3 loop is CASRFDTYEQYF. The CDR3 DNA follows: TGTGCCAGCAGGTTCGACACCTACGAGCAGTACTTC.

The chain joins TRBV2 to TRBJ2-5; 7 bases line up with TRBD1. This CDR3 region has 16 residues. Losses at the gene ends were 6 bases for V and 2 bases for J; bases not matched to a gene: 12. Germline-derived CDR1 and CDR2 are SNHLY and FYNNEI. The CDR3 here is CASRKQPGQLQETQYF. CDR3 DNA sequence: TGTGCCAGCAGAAAACAGCCGGGACAGCTACAAGAGACCCAGTACTTC.

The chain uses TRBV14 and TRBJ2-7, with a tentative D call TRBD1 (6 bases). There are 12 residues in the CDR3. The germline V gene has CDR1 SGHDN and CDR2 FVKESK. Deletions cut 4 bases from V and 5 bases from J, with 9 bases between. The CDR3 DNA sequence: TGTGCCAGCAGCCGCTACAGGGACGAGCAGTACTTC. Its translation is CASSRYRDEQYF.

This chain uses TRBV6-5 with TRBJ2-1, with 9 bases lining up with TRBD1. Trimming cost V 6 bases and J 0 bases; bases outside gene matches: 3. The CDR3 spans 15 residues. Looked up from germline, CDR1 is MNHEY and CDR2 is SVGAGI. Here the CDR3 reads CASSRDRVSYNEQFF. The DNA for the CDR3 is TGTGCCAGCAGCCGGGACAGGGTCTCCTACAATGAGCAGTTCTTC.

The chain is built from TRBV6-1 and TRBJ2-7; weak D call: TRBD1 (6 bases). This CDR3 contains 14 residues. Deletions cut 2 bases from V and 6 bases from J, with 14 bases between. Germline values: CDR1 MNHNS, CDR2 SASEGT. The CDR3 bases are TGTGCCAGCAGTGAAATAGGCAGGGGTCGCGAGCAGTACTTC. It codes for CASSEIGRGREQYF.

CDR3 in DNA: TGTGCCAGCAGAAGAGGGGCAGGGGGCACCGGGGAGCTGTTTTTT. Translated: CASRRGAGGTGELFF. The gene calls are TRBV2 and TRBJ2-2; 7 positions agree with TRBD1. The CDR3 consists of 15 residues. V gave up 6 bases and J gave up 4 bases; unmatched junction bases: 8. Germline CDR1 is SNHLY and CDR2 is FYNNEI.

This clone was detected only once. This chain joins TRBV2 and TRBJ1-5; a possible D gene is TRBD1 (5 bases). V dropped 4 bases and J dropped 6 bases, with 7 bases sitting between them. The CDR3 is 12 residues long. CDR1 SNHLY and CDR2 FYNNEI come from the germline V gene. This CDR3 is CASSGQIQPQHF. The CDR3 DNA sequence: TGTGCCAGCAGTGGACAGATTCAGCCCCAGCATTTT.

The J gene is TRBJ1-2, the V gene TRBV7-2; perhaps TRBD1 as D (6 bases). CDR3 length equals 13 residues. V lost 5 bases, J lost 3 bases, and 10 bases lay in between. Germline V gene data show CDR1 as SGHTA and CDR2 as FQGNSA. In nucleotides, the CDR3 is TGTGCCAGCAGCCTCCGACAGGACTATGGCTACACCTTC. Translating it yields CASSLRQDYGYTF.

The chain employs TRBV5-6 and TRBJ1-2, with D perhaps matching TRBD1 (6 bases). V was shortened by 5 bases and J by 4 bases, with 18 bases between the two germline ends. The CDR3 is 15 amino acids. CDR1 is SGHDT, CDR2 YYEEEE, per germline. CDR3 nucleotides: TGTGCCAGCAGATCAAGAGACAGGTTAAGCTATGGCTACACCTTC. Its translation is CASRSRDRLSYGYTF.

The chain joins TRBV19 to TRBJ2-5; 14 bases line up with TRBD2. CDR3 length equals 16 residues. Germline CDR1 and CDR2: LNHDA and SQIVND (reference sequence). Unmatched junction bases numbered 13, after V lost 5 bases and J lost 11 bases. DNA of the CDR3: TGTGCCAGTAGTCCAATACGACTAGCGGGGGGGAATGATCAGTACTTC. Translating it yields CASSPIRLAGGNDQYF.

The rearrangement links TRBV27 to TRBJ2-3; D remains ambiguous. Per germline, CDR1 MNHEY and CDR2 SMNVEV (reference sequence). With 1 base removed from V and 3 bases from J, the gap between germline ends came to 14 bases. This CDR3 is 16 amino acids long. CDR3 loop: CASSLLGLGGTDTQYF. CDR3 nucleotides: TGTGCCAGCAGTTTATTGGGTCTAGGTGGAACAGATACGCAGTATTTT.

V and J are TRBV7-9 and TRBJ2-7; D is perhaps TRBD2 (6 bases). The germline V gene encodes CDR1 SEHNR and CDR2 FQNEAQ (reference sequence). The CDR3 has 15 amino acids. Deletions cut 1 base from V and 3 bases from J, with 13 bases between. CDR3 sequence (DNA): TGTGCCAGCAGCTTAGGGGGACTCGATCTCTACGAGCAGTACTTC. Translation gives CASSLGGLDLYEQYF.